A single sample gave rise to the 7 T cell receptor beta chains below, sequenced in a study of shared clonotypes between healthy human individuals. Measured with immunoSEQ multiplex PCR; TCRdb has only the in-frame clones, and not every one. The sample has 1 million to 1.2 million clones, around 77% seen once. Sequencing was done on a sample of memory CD4+ T cells from PBMCs. As for subset: CD45RA-negative fraction. These receptors were collected from a man between 18 and 29 years old in good health. Some clones in this sample may be carry-over from other donors' samples.

The rearrangement uses TRBV30 and TRBJ1-2, with a weak D call TRBD1 (5 bases). Germline V gene data show CDR1 as GTSNPN and CDR2 as SVGIG (reference sequence). This CDR3 comprises 13 residues. Trimming stripped 3 bases from V and 14 bases from J, with 22 bases between. This CDR3 reads CAWSPDTGTQGTF. The CDR3 DNA follows: TGTGCCTGGAGCCCCGACACCGGGACCCAAGGAACCTTC.

This clone appeared once. The CDR3 reads CASRQGLLTEAFF. The CDR3 region has the DNA TGTGCCAGCAGACAGGGTCTGCTCACTGAAGCTTTCTTT. V and J are TRBV6-4 and TRBJ1-1, with a possible D match to TRBD1 (6 bases). V was trimmed by 6 bases and J by 4 bases, leaving 12 bases between them. CDR3 length: 13 residues. CDR1 and CDR2 (germline): MRHNA, SNTAGT.

The chain recombines TRBV29-1 with TRBJ2-7; no clear D gene. Trimming stripped 4 bases from V and 2 bases from J, with 18 bases between. Germline values: CDR1 SQVTM, CDR2 ANQGSEA. The CDR3 is 15 amino acids. The CDR3 loop is CSVVVDSRPTYEQYF. The CDR3 coding sequence is TGCAGCGTTGTGGTTGATAGCCGACCAACCTACGAGCAGTACTTC.

There are many counts of this clone. The chain couples TRBV5-1 to TRBJ2-1; the match to TRBD2 covers 9 bases. In germline, CDR1 is SGHRS, CDR2 YFSETQ. CDR3 size: 16 residues. With V trimmed by 4 bases and J by 7 bases, 12 bases remained unmatched. Here the CDR3 reads CASSRSRDSGRNEQFF. The CDR3 DNA reads TGCGCCAGCAGCAGATCCCGGGACAGCGGGAGGAATGAGCAGTTCTTC.

With respect to this clone: It differs at one base from a far larger clone, so likely a read error. This sequence joins TRBV9 and TRBJ2-7; tentatively, D is TRBD1 (5 bases). Germline V gives CDR1 SGDLS, CDR2 YYNGEE. The CDR3 extends over 14 amino acids. V dropped 4 bases and J dropped 2 bases, with 13 bases sitting between them. The CDR3 here is CASSTQVVPYEQYF. The CDR3 DNA reads as TGTGCCAGCAGCACACAGGTGGTACCCTACGAGCAGTACTTC.

The rearrangement uses TRBV6-1 and TRBJ1-5; no clear D gene. V was pared by 4 bases and J by 7 bases, with 11 bases between. Germline-derived CDR1 and CDR2 are MNHNS and SASEGT. The CDR3 extends over 13 amino acids. The CDR3 loop is CASSADMRQPQHF. In nucleotides, the CDR3 is TGTGCCAGCAGTGCTGACATGCGCCAGCCCCAGCATTTT.

The chain combines TRBV7-3 with TRBJ2-2, with D possibly being TRBD2 (5 bases). The CDR3 loop spans 13 amino acids. V lost 5 bases, J lost 6 bases, and 10 bases lay in between. Per the germline V gene, CDR1 is SGHTA and CDR2 is FQGTGA. This CDR3 reads CASSPRAAGELFF. The CDR3 coding sequence is TGTGCCAGCAGCCCGCGGGCCGCCGGGGAGCTGTTTTTT. The full variable domain, rest sourced from reference TRBV7-3 and TRBJ2-2, is GAGVSQTPSNKVTEKGKYVELRCDPISGHTALYWYRQSLGQGPEFLIYFQGTGAADDSGLPNDRFFAVRPEGSVSTLKIQRTERGDSAVYLCASSPRAAGELFFGEGSRLTVL.